This T cell receptor (beta chain) was profiled in a study of T cell responses to AZD1222 COVID-19 vaccine. Measured with immunoSEQ multiplex PCR; TCRdb has only the in-frame clones, and not every one. The sample records some 150,000 clones, about 90% being singletons. The germline V gene has CDR1 GTSNPN and CDR2 SVGIG (reference sequence). The CDR3 runs to 15 residues. Points on this clone: Its antigen is still unknown. The germline gene is not matched at one end of the junction; a read error may be the cause.

Broader study findings: At 160-218 and 743-854, vaccine-associated CD4 TCRs were dominant, and they spanned spike. There were mostly white British donors and more females than males, and clonal diversity was possibly underestimated. Baseline serostatus was positive in only a handful of AZD1222 recipients.

The rearrangement links TRBV30 to TRBJ1-5; TRBD1 might be the D (6 bases). The sequencing here drew on peripheral blood, taken on day 0 of AZD1222 vaccination. This TCR was recovered from an adult in good health. CDR3 DNA: TGTGCCTGGGGTGTCCTTGGCCAGGGGAATCAGCCCCAGCATTTT. Its protein product is CAWGVLGQGNQPQHF.